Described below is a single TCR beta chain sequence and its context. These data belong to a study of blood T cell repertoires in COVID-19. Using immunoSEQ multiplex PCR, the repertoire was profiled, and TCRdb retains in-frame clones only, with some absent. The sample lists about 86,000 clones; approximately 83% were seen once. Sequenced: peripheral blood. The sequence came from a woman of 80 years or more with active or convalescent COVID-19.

The CDR3 spells CASSLEQVRQPQHF. CDR3 sequence (DNA): TGCGCCAGCAGCTTGGAACAGGTTCGACAGCCCCAGCATTTT. J is TRBJ1-5 and V is TRBV5-1, with D perhaps matching TRBD1 (5 bases). CDR1 and CDR2 from the germline V gene are SGHRS and YFSETQ. The CDR3 runs 14 residues. V lost 0 bases and J 7 bases, leaving 11 bases between the germline ends.